The clone carrying this T cell receptor (beta chain) was seen many times. Germline lookup yields CDR1 SEHNR and CDR2 FQNEAQ (reference sequence). The CDR3 runs to 14 residues. Trimming pared 2 bases from V and 4 bases from J, leaving 11 bases between. These data belong to a study of T-cell reconstitution after alpha-beta-depleted transplantation in children. Preparation of the TCRbeta library was carried out with unique molecular identifiers. TCRdb fed the PCR reads into MiXCR, producing one record per CDR3 protein. The data contain hundreds of thousands of distinct CDR3 sequences, about 12% of them singletons.

This TCR was sampled from a human donor who donated a stem cell graft to a child with combined immunodeficiency. The specimen was PBMCs from the stem cell graft donor, collected from the stem cell graft. The chain carries TRBV7-9 and TRBJ1-1; no clear D gene. The CDR3 spells CASSLFDLGTEAFF. CDR3 DNA: TGTGCCAGCAGCTTATTTGATTTGGGCACTGAAGCTTTCTTT.